Shown below are 20 T cell receptor beta chains from a single sample sequenced in a study of T-cell memory formation after mild COVID-19. TCRdb reprocessed the 5' RACE reads via MiXCR and lists one record per CDR3 protein. This sample carries 150,000 to 200,000 distinct CDR3 sequences, around a tenth of them seen once, and the ten largest clones take less than 4%. Sequencing was carried out using PBMCs or a T cell subset sorted from them (not recorded which). Receptors were obtained from a man between 18 and 35 years old who had mild COVID-19 (a few samples of this study predate the infection). Cell type and time point are not known.

In this sample, this clonotype turned up many times. V and J are TRBV5-1 and TRBJ2-6, with unresolved D. V shed 2 bases and J shed 0 bases, with 3 bases lying between them. CDR3 length: 14 amino acids. CDR1 SGHRS and CDR2 YFSETQ come from the germline V gene. Here the CDR3 reads CASSFFSGANVLTF. The CDR3 region has the DNA TGCGCCAGCAGCTTCTTCTCTGGGGCCAACGTCCTGACTTTC.

The chain employs TRBV21-1 and TRBJ2-2; whether TRBD1, the table's D call, matches the DNA was not checked. TRBV21-1 is an annotated pseudogene. This CDR3 is built from 17 residues. CDR3 in amino acids: CASSKASGHQPPGELFF. In DNA form, the CDR3 reads TGTGCCAGCAGCAAAGCCTCGGGACACCAACCTCCCGGGGAGCTGTTTTTT.

V and J are TRBV12-3 or TRBV12-4 and TRBJ2-5; possible D gene TRBD1, 5 bases. The CDR3 spans 13 residues. Trimming took 0 bases from V and 9 from J, leaving 11 bases between them. The CDR3, as DNA: TGTGCCAGCAGTTTAGCGGTCGAAGGGGCCCAGTACTTC. Translated, it gives CASSLAVEGAQYF.

This clonotype appeared a few times. The junction departs from germline at one end; a sequencing error may be responsible. This chain uses TRBV5-1 with TRBJ2-1, with 7 bases identical to TRBD2. The CDR3 runs 14 residues. Per germline, CDR1 SGHRS and CDR2 YFSETQ. In DNA, the CDR3 is TGCGCCAGCAGCTTGGGGGATTACGGGAGGAACCATTCCTTC. As protein: CASSLGDYGRNHSF.

V gene TRBV4-3 combines with J gene TRBJ1-2; 7 nucleotides match TRBD1. This CDR3 region has 13 residues. J lost 7 bases, V lost 4 bases, and 6 bases had no gene match. Looked up from germline, CDR1 is LGHNA and CDR2 is YSLEER. The CDR3 reads CASSPTGISGYTF. CDR3 in DNA: TGCGCCAGCAGCCCGACAGGGATATCTGGCTACACCTTC.

The chain is built from TRBV28 and TRBJ2-5; 14 bases agree with TRBD2. Per germline, CDR1 MDHEN and CDR2 SYDVKM. This CDR3 has 17 amino acids. The trim removed 8 bases at V and 6 bases at J, leaving 14 bases unmatched. CDR3 loop: CASGKHPGLAGDKTQYF. CDR3 DNA: TGTGCCAGCGGGAAACATCCGGGACTAGCGGGGGACAAGACCCAGTACTTC.

In nucleotides, the CDR3 is TGCAGTGCTCCAGCGGGGACCGGGGGATATAATTCACCCCTCCACTTT. Protein: CSAPAGTGGYNSPLHF. This chain joins TRBV20-1 and TRBJ1-6, with D maybe TRBD1 (5 bases). The CDR3 has 16 residues. Trimming stripped 5 bases from V and 4 bases from J, with 18 bases between. The germline V gene has CDR1 DFQATT and CDR2 SNEGSKA (reference sequence).

The rearrangement uses TRBV12-3 or TRBV12-4 and TRBJ1-1; D ambiguous. V was trimmed by 5 bases and J by 8 bases, leaving 12 bases between them. The CDR3 length is 12 residues. This chain's CDR3 is CASSREGHEAFF. As DNA, the CDR3 is TGTGCCAGCAGTAGGGAAGGTCACGAAGCTTTCTTT.

This clonotype was seen many times. This chain links TRBV3-1 with TRBJ1-2; TRBD1 is a possible D gene (5 bases). The length of the CDR3 is 16 residues. The ends were cut back, 4 bases at V and 0 bases at J, with 15 bases in the middle. The V gene's germline CDR1 is LGHDT and CDR2 YNNKEL (reference sequence). DNA for the CDR3: TGTGCCAGCAGCCGATCGATCGGGGGAGCTAACTATGGCTACACCTTC. This codes for CASSRSIGGANYGYTF.

This clonotype was recorded at least ten times. The chain combines TRBV2 with TRBJ2-7; TRBD2 is a possible D gene (7 bases). CDR1 is SNHLY, CDR2 FYNNEI, per germline. CDR3 length equals 16 residues. The V end lost 6 bases, the J end lost 3 bases, and 21 bases lay between the germline ends. The CDR3 region has the DNA TGTGCCAGCAGGGCCCGAGGGGCGGGGGCGAACTACGAGCAGTACGTC. This codes for CASRARGAGANYEQYV.

The chain is built from TRBV20-1 and TRBJ1-5; D remains ambiguous. The CDR3 covers 12 residues. The V and J ends lost 3 bases and 7 bases respectively, with 10 bases between them. CDR1 DFQATT and CDR2 SNEGSKA come from the germline V gene (reference sequence). CDR3 sequence (DNA): TGCAGTGCTAGTAGGAACGAACAGCCCCAGCATTTT. Its protein product is CSASRNEQPQHF.

This clonotype was seen more than once but under ten times. This sequence joins TRBV14 and TRBJ2-5, with a weak D call TRBD1 (6 bases). The germline V gene has CDR1 SGHDN and CDR2 FVKESK. Trimming took off 5 bases at V and 8 bases at J, with 12 bases between the two ends. The CDR3 is 12 residues long. The DNA for the CDR3 is TGTGCCAGCAGCTCCCAGGGGCCTACCCAGTACTTC. Its translation is CASSSQGPTQYF.

This clonotype was found a few times. This chain joins TRBV5-1 and TRBJ2-7; D remains ambiguous. V gave up 4 bases and J gave up 6 bases, with 14 bases separating them. Germline V gives CDR1 SGHRS, CDR2 YFSETQ. The CDR3 covers 13 residues. CDR3: CASSQPPAREQYF. The CDR3 nucleotides read TGCGCCAGCAGCCAACCCCCAGCGCGCGAGCAGTACTTC. Drawing the rest from reference TRBV5-1 and TRBJ2-7, the complete variable domain is KAGVTQTPRYLIKTRGQQVTLSCSPISGHRSVSWYQQTPGQGLQFLFEYFSETQRNKGNFPGRFSGRQFSNSRSEMNVSTLELGDSALYLCASSQPPAREQYFGPGTRLTVT.

The chain has TRBV11-2 and TRBJ2-3; 10 bases are a match to TRBD2. This CDR3 spans 18 amino acids. V lost 5 bases to trimming and J lost 5 bases; unmatched junction nucleotides: 16. CDR1 SGHAT and CDR2 FQNNGV come from the germline V gene. DNA of the CDR3: TGTGCCAGCAGCCACTTGTTAAAGCGGGGGGGGACCGGAGATACGCAGTATTTT. It yields the protein CASSHLLKRGGTGDTQYF.

The chain employs TRBV18 and TRBJ1-2; possibly TRBD1 for D (6 bases). With 1 base removed from V and 4 bases from J, the gap between germline ends came to 19 bases. Germline V gives CDR1 KGHSH, CDR2 LQKENI. This CDR3 has 17 residues. The CDR3 sequence is CASSPRSLRQETYGYTF. DNA for the CDR3: TGTGCCAGCTCACCACGAAGCTTACGACAGGAGACCTATGGCTACACCTTC.

This chain joins TRBV11-2 and TRBJ2-4; 9 bases match TRBD2. The length of the CDR3 is 14 residues. Germline CDR1 SGHAT, CDR2 FQNNGV. The ends lost 3 bases at V and 9 bases at J; junction bases unmatched: 6. CDR3 region: CASSFGGGASIQYF. In DNA, the CDR3 is TGTGCCAGCAGCTTCGGCGGGGGGGCAAGCATTCAGTACTTC.

The rearrangement joins TRBV6-5 to TRBJ1-6; TRBD1 agrees at 12 bases. Germline V lookup: CDR1 MNHEY, CDR2 SVGAGI. With 0 bases clipped from V and 6 bases from J, the junction kept 6 bases outside the gene matches. The CDR3 contains 18 residues. For the CDR3, the DNA is TGTGCCAGCAGTTACTCGGTGGGACAGGGGGCGCGTAATTCACCCCTCCACTTT. It encodes CASSYSVGQGARNSPLHF.

The V gene is TRBV6-6, the J gene TRBJ2-7; 8 positions match TRBD2. Trimming removed 5 bases from V and 5 bases from J; junction bases left unmatched: 11. The CDR3 extends over 15 amino acids. CDR1 and CDR2 from the germline V gene are MNHNY and SVGAGI (reference sequence). CDR3 amino acids: CASSQPRAGGNEQYF. The CDR3 coding sequence is TGTGCCAGCAGTCAACCTAGGGCGGGGGGCAACGAGCAGTACTTC.

This chain uses TRBV4-2 with TRBJ1-5; D remains ambiguous. CDR1 is LGHNA and CDR2 is YNFKEQ in the germline V gene. The length of the CDR3 is 15 residues. The V end was cut by 2 bases, the J end by 0 bases, with 8 bases between. CDR3 in DNA: TGTGCCAGCAGCCAAAGAGGGTATAGCAATCAGCCCCAGCATTTT. Translated: CASSQRGYSNQPQHF.

V gene TRBV4-3 combines with J gene TRBJ1-6; TRBD1 is a possible D gene (5 bases). V lost 4 bases and J 5 bases, leaving 15 bases between the germline ends. The CDR3 extends over 16 amino acids. CDR1 LGHNA and CDR2 YSLEER come from the germline V gene. The CDR3, as DNA: TGCGCCAGCAGCCGAAATCCGGGGCAGGATAATTCACCCCTCCACTTT. Encoded protein: CASSRNPGQDNSPLHF.